This T cell receptor beta chain is drawn from a study of glioma-infiltrating T cells after dendritic cell vaccination. Study details: Treatment, given 2003 to 2012, was autologous tumor lysate-pulsed dendritic cell vaccination.

Before vaccination, two weeks after the third vaccination, and at progression, PBMC were collected. Sequencing used immunoSEQ multiplex PCR; TCRdb keeps in-frame clones, though not all of them. Seen here are fewer than 50,000 clones, just under 85% observed once, and the top ten hold approximately 7.8%. V lost 3 bases, J lost 1 base, and 10 bases lay in between. Germline V gives CDR1 SGHRS, CDR2 YFSETQ. The CDR3 has 14 amino acids. The sequence came from a human donor with glioblastoma. The chain recombines TRBV5-1 with TRBJ1-1; D is unresolved. The material was blood, obtained before dendritic cell vaccination. CDR3 sequence reads: CASSSGVKNTEAFF. CDR3 DNA sequence: TGCGCCAGCAGCTCCGGGGTAAAGAACACTGAAGCTTTCTTT.